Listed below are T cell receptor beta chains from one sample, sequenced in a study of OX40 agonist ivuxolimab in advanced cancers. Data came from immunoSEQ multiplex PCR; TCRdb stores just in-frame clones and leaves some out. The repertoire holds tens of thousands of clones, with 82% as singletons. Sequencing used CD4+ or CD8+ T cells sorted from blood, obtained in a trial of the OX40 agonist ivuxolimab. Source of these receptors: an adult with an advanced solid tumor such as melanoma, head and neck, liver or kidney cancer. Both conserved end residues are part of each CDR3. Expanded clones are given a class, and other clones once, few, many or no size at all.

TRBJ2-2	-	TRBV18	CASSPGTSGYTGELFF
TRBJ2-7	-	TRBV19	CARTSGRVRAHF
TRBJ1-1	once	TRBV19	CASTRDREGNTEAFF
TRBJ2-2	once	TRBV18	CASSPGVTGELFF
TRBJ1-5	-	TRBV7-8	CASSLKGNQPQHF
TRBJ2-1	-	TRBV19	CASSIARSHDEQFF
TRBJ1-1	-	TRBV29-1	CSVQWGRNTEAFF
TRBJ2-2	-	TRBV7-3	CASSPSGTSGQNTGELFF
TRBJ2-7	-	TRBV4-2	CASSQGLADSYEQYF
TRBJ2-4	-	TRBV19	CATTSLAGDLLAKNIQYF
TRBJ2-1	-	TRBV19	CASSPSRESYNEQFF
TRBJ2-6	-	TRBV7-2	CASSPPVPAGANVLTF
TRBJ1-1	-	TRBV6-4	CASSVEVGGTEAFF
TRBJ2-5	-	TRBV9	CASSPLTGGEYQETQYF
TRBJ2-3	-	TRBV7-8	CASSPGSTDTQYF
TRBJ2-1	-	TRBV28	CASSLLAGGPGNEQFF
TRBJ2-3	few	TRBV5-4	CASSLDSASSTDTQYF
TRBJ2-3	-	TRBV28	CASSSRAMQYF
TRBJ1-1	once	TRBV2	CASVEDTEAFF
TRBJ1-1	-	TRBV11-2	CASSLDRSEVTEAFF
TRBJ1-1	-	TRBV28	CASKSWSDRVDEAFF
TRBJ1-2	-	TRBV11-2	CASSVRMDYGYTF
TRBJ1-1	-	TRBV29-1	CSVADRESTEAFF
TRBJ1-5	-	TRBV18	CASSPGVRANQPQHF
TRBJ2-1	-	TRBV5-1	CASSAGLAGYNEQFF
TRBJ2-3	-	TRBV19	CASRRAYTDTQYF
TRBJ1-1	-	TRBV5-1	CASSLQGGSEPGNTEAFF
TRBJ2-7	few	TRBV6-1	CASSGTSGSKRTGYEQYF
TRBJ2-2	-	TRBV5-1	CASSFTWTSGSPGELFF
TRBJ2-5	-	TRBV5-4	CASSLEQMVETQYF
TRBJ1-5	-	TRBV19	CASSIEGSSQPQHF
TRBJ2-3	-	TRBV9	CASSVSGTGTDTQYF
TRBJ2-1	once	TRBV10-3	CAITDRANNEQFF
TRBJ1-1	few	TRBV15	CATSREGGENTEAFF
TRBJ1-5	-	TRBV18	CASSRTGYSNQPQHF
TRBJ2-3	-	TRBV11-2	CASSPGTFGTDTQYF
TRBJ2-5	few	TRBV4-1	CASSPQGRETQYF
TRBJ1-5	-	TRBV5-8	CASSSRGNQPQHF
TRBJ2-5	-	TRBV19	CASSISGGRAETQYF
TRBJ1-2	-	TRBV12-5	CASGLGTGLHGYTF
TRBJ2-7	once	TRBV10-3	CAISESVLSYEQYF
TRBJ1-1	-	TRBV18	CASSPETGESTEAFF
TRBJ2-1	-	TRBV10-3	CAIRGDYNEQFF
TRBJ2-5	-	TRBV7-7	CASSSDRGRETQYF